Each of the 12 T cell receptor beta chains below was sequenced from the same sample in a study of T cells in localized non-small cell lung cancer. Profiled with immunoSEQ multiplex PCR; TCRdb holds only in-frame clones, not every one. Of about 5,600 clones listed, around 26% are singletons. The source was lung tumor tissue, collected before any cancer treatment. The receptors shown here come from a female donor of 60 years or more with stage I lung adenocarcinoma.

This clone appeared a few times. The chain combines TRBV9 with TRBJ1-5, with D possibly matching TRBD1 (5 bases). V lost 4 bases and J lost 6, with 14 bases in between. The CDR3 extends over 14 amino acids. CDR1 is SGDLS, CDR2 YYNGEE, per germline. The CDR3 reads CASSFVGAGQPQHF. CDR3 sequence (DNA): TGTGCCAGCAGCTTCGTCGGGGCTGGTCAGCCCCAGCATTTT.

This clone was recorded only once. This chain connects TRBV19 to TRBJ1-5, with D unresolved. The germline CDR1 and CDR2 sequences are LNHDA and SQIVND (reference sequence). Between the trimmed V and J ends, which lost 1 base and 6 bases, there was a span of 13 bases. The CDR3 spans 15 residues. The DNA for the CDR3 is TGTGCCAGTAGTATAGGGCGGGAAAATGGTCAGCCCCAGCATTTT. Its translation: CASSIGRENGQPQHF.

CDR3: CASSGSPGQGSGNTIYF. The CDR3 DNA reads TGTGCCAGCAGCGGTTCCCCGGGACAGGGCTCTGGAAACACCATATATTTT. This chain joins TRBV9 and TRBJ1-3; 9 bases agree with TRBD1. This CDR3 is 17 amino acids long. Germline V CDR1 and CDR2: SGDLS, YYNGEE. V gave up 3 bases and J gave up 0 bases; unmatched junction bases: 7.

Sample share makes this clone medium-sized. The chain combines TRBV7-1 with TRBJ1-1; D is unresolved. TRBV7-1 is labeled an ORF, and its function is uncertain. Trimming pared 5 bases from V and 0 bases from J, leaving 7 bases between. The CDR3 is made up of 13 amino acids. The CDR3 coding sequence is TGTGCCAGCAGCCTCACACTGAACACTGAAGCTTTCTTT. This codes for CASSLTLNTEAFF.

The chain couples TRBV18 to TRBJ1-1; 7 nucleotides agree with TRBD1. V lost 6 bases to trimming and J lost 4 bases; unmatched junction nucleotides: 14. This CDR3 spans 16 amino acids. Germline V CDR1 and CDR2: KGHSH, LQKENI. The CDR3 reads CASSPGQAVFSTEAFF. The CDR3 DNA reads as TGTGCCAGCTCCCCTGGACAGGCGGTATTCAGCACTGAAGCTTTCTTT.

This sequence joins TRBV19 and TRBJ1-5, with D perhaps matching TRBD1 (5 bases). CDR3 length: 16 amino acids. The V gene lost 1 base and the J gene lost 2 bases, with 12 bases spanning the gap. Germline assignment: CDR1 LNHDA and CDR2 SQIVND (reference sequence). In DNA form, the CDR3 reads TGTGCCAGTAGTATAGTAGGGCAGGGCGGCAATCAGCCCCAGCATTTT. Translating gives CASSIVGQGGNQPQHF.

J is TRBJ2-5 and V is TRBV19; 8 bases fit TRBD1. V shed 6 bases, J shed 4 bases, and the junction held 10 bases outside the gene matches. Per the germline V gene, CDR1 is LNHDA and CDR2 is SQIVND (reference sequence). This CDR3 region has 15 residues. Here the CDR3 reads CASSATRTGRETQYF. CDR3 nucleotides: TGTGCCAGTAGCGCAACTCGGACAGGGAGAGAGACCCAGTACTTC.

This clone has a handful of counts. For the CDR3, the DNA is TGTGCCAGCAGTCTCCGAGAGACAGGGCTCGGGTGGGACGAGCAGTACTTC. Its protein is CASSLRETGLGWDEQYF. The chain has TRBV6-8 and TRBJ2-7, with 7 bases lining up with TRBD1. From germline, CDR1 is MNHGY and CDR2 SAAAGT. The CDR3 is made up of 17 amino acids. The V gene end was trimmed by 5 bases and the J gene end by 5 bases; junction bases not matched to a gene: 18.

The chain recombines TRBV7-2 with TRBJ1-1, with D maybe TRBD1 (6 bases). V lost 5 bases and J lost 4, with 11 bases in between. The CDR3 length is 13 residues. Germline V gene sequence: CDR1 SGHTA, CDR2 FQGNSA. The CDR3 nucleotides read TGTGCCAGCAGCCCACGGGGGCCCACTGAAGCTTTCTTT. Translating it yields CASSPRGPTEAFF.

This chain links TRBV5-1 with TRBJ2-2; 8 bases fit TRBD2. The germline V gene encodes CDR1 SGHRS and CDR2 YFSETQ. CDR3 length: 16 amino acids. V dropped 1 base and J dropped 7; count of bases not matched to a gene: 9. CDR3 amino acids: CASSLRLAGTGGELFF. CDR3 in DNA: TGCGCCAGCAGCTTGAGATTAGCGGGGACCGGCGGGGAGCTGTTTTTT.

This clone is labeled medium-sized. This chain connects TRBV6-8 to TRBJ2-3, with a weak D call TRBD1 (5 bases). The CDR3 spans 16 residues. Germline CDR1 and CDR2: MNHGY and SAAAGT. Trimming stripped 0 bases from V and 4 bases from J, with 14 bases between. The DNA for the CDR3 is TGTGCCAGCAGTTACTCAGGGCTAGGGGTCCCAGATACGCAGTATTTT. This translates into CASSYSGLGVPDTQYF.

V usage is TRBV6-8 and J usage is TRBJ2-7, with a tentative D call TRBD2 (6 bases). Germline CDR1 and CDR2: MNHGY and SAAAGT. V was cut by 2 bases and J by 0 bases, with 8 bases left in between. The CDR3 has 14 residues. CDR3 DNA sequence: TGTGCCAGCAGTTACGCGGGGAGCTCCTACGAGCAGTACTTC. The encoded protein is CASSYAGSSYEQYF.